The 24 T cell receptor beta chains below come from one sample, sequenced in a study of shared clonotypes between healthy human individuals (dated by TCRdb to about 2020). The library came from the immunoSEQ multiplex PCR assay. Drawn from immuneACCESS, this table holds only the in-frame rearrangements with V and J called that TCRdb kept. Clones are partly lost; checked studies trace under half to an unresolved V gene and leave the rest unexplained. Here the sample has approximately 2,000,000 clones; around 92% occur a single time. Jointly, the top ten make up 0.3% to 0.45% of the sample. Material: naive CD4+ T cells from PBMCs. This specimen's cell subset or site label, interpreted: CD45RA+ positively selected. Every receptor here comes from a man between 18 and 29 years old in good health. Some clones in this sample may be carry-over from other donors' samples.

CDR3 sequence (DNA): TGCGCCAGCAGCTTTGCGGGCTCGAACACTGAAGCTTTCTTT. Translation: CASSFAGSNTEAFF. The chain recombines TRBV5-1 with TRBJ1-1; no clear D gene. This CDR3 is built from 14 residues. V dropped 2 bases and J dropped 1 base, with 9 bases sitting between them. Germline CDR1 is SGHRS and CDR2 is YFSETQ.

This chain connects TRBV28 to TRBJ1-2; no definite D call. CDR1 and CDR2 from the germline V gene are MDHEN and SYDVKM. The CDR3 is 20 residues long. The V and J ends lost 5 bases and 3 bases respectively, with 31 bases between them. The CDR3: CASSTIRIAGKGGKDYGYTF. CDR3 nucleotides: TGTGCCAGCAGTACTATTCGTATCGCGGGCAAGGGAGGGAAGGACTATGGCTACACCTTC.

The J gene is TRBJ2-1, the V gene TRBV7-6; the D gene is possibly TRBD2 (6 bases). V was clipped by 4 bases and J by 9 bases, with 22 bases between them. CDR1 SGHVS and CDR2 FNYEAQ come from the germline V gene. The CDR3 is 16 amino acids. CDR3 loop: CASSSTRGLWGGEQFF. Here the CDR3 DNA reads TGTGCCAGCAGCTCTACAAGAGGGCTATGGGGAGGTGAGCAGTTCTTC.

DNA for the CDR3: TGTGCCAGCAGTTCACCCGGGGTGAACACTGAAGCTTTCTTT. It yields the protein CASSSPGVNTEAFF. The rearrangement joins TRBV6-5 to TRBJ1-1; D unclear. Germline loops: CDR1 MNHEY, CDR2 SVGAGI. The CDR3 has 14 amino acids. V lost 4 bases to trimming and J lost 0 bases, with 9 bases between them.

This chain links TRBV11-2 with TRBJ2-1; tentative D call: TRBD2 (6 bases). V lost 5 bases and J 8 bases, leaving 16 bases between the germline ends. Per the germline V gene, CDR1 is SGHAT and CDR2 is FQNNGV. The length of the CDR3 is 14 residues. The CDR3 coding sequence is TGTGCCAGCAGCCCCGGGCACGGAGGGGATGAGCAGTTCTTC. Amino acids: CASSPGHGGDEQFF.

This chain connects TRBV6-5 to TRBJ2-7; 7 bases are a match to TRBD2. CDR1 is MNHEY and CDR2 is SVGAGI in the germline V gene. The CDR3 is 15 amino acids. V trimming: 2 bases; J trimming: 3 bases; junction bases outside the gene matches: 7. CDR3 sequence reads: CASSYERGEGYEQYF. CDR3 DNA: TGTGCCAGCAGTTACGAGCGGGGCGAGGGCTACGAGCAGTACTTC.

The rearrangement links TRBV2 to TRBJ2-1, with 7 positions matching TRBD2. Germline V lookup: CDR1 SNHLY, CDR2 FYNNEI. Unmatched junction bases numbered 7, after V lost 5 bases and J lost 0 bases. The CDR3 spans 16 residues. The CDR3 region is CASSYMGGSSYNEQFF. The CDR3 DNA is TGTGCCAGCAGTTACATGGGAGGGTCCTCCTACAATGAGCAGTTCTTC.

V gene TRBV29-1 combines with J gene TRBJ1-3; D is ambiguous. This CDR3 spans 16 amino acids. Germline CDR1 reads SQVTM; CDR2 reads ANQGSEA. Trimming removed 4 bases from V and 0 bases from J, with 16 bases in between. CDR3 coding DNA: TGCAGCGTTGCTTTGTCGGCGGGGAGCTCTGGAAACACCATATATTTT. Residues: CSVALSAGSSGNTIYF.

This clone was counted once. The chain is built from TRBV18 and TRBJ1-1; the D gene is possibly TRBD1 (5 bases). V was cut by 8 bases and J by 4 bases, with 14 bases left in between. Germline-derived CDR1 and CDR2 are KGHSH and LQKENI. This CDR3 spans 13 amino acids. The CDR3 sequence is CASRLETATEAFF. The CDR3 DNA follows: TGTGCCAGCCGCTTAGAGACAGCCACTGAAGCTTTCTTT.

CDR3 loop: CAISESIGTGGLEQFF. In nucleotides, the CDR3 is TGTGCCATCAGTGAGTCGATCGGGACAGGAGGGCTCGAGCAGTTCTTC. The J gene is TRBJ2-1, the V gene TRBV10-3; 8 nucleotides line up with TRBD1. Unmatched junction bases numbered 11, after V lost 0 bases and J lost 10 bases. Looked up from germline, CDR1 is ENHRY and CDR2 is SYGVKD. CDR3 length: 16 amino acids.

V is TRBV6-6 and J is TRBJ2-2, with 11 bases matching TRBD2. In germline, CDR1 is MNHNY, CDR2 SVGAGI (reference sequence). The V segment lost 6 bases and the J segment 6 bases; nucleotides outside the gene matches: 3. CDR3 length: 14 amino acids. The chain's CDR3 is CASSSGLAAGELFF. The CDR3 coding sequence is TGTGCCAGCAGCTCGGGACTAGCGGCCGGGGAGCTGTTTTTT.

The rearrangement uses TRBV28 and TRBJ2-4; D is unclear. The CDR3 runs to 12 residues. V was pared by 6 bases and J by 7 bases, with 10 bases between. CDR1 is MDHEN and CDR2 is SYDVKM in the germline V gene. The CDR3 sequence is CASRTLGNIQYF. The CDR3 DNA sequence: TGTGCCAGCAGAACCCTGGGGAACATTCAGTACTTC.

The rearrangement joins TRBV25-1 to TRBJ2-2; TRBD1 aligns across 7 bases. V lost 8 bases and J lost 5; bases outside the gene matches: 11. Germline V gene lookup returns CDR1 MGHDK and CDR2 SYGVNS. CDR3 length equals 15 residues. This chain's CDR3 is CASGDRVSVTGELFF. The CDR3 DNA follows: TGTGCCAGCGGCGACAGGGTTTCAGTAACCGGGGAGCTGTTTTTT.

V gene TRBV5-1 combines with J gene TRBJ1-4, with TRBD1 as a possible D gene (5 bases). V lost 3 bases and J 7 bases, leaving 16 bases between the germline ends. The V gene's germline CDR1 is SGHRS and CDR2 YFSETQ. This CDR3 contains 15 residues. Here the CDR3 reads CASSYQGPGGEKLFF. The CDR3 DNA reads as TGCGCCAGCAGCTACCAGGGCCCGGGAGGTGAAAAACTGTTTTTT.

V and J are TRBV4-1 and TRBJ2-7; 8 bases align to TRBD1. V lost 4 bases, J lost 4 bases, and 9 bases stayed unmatched. Germline V gene lookup returns CDR1 MGHRA and CDR2 YSYEKL. This CDR3 has 15 residues. This chain's CDR3 is CASSPGQGGKYEQYF. CDR3 DNA sequence: TGCGCCAGCAGCCCAGGACAGGGAGGAAAATACGAGCAGTACTTC.

A single count supports this clone. V usage is TRBV5-8 and J usage is TRBJ1-1; D is ambiguous. Looked up from germline, CDR1 is SGHTS and CDR2 is YDEGEE. V lost 1 base and J 1 base, leaving 11 bases between the germline ends. This CDR3 is 15 amino acids long. CDR3 sequence: CASSLFRVRNTEAFF. The CDR3 coding sequence is TGTGCCAGCAGCTTGTTCAGAGTAAGGAACACTGAAGCTTTCTTT.

The chain carries TRBV30 and TRBJ2-3; TRBD2 might be the D (5 bases). Trimming stripped 1 base from V and 6 bases from J, with 17 bases between. The germline CDR1 and CDR2 sequences are GTSNPN and SVGIG (reference sequence). The CDR3 consists of 15 residues. CDR3 nucleotides: TGTGCCTGGAGTGGAGCCTCAAGCGGCGGGGATACGCAGTATTTT. Protein: CAWSGASSGGDTQYF.

This sequence joins TRBV5-4 and TRBJ2-7, with 12 bases lining up with TRBD1. V lost 4 bases and J lost 7; bases outside the gene matches: 6. The CDR3 is 14 amino acids. Germline CDR1 and CDR2: SGHNT and YYREEE (reference sequence). CDR3 sequence reads: CASSPGQGAREQYF. Here the CDR3 DNA reads TGTGCCAGCAGCCCGGGACAGGGGGCGCGAGAGCAGTACTTC. Full variable domain (missing parts from reference TRBV5-4 and TRBJ2-7): ETGVTQSPTHLIKTRGQQVTLRCSSQSGHNTVSWYQQALGQGPQFIFQYYREEENGRGNFPPRFSGLQFPNYSSELNVNALELDDSALYLCASSPGQGAREQYFGPGTRLTVT.

The J gene is TRBJ2-7, the V gene TRBV27, with 7 bases aligning to TRBD1. V was pared by 4 bases and J by 4 bases, with 16 bases of the junction left unmatched. This CDR3 contains 17 residues. Germline V gene lookup returns CDR1 MNHEY and CDR2 SMNVEV (reference sequence). As DNA, the CDR3 is TGTGCCAGCAGTTCCGACAATCGAAGACAGGGCGGGTACGAGCAGTACTTC. Amino acid sequence: CASSSDNRRQGGYEQYF.

The chain couples TRBV28 to TRBJ1-3; TRBD1 matches at 9 bases. CDR1 and CDR2 (germline): MDHEN, SYDVKM. This CDR3 has 14 amino acids. J lost 4 bases, V lost 8 bases, and 6 bases had no gene match. DNA for the CDR3: TGTGCCAGCGGTACAGGGGGCCTAGGAAACACCATATATTTT. It yields the protein CASGTGGLGNTIYF.

As DNA, the CDR3 is TGTGCCAGCAGCGTGCTAGCGGGAGGGCTTAATGAGCAGTTCTTC. This sequence encodes CASSVLAGGLNEQFF. The J gene is TRBJ2-1, the V gene TRBV9; TRBD2 matches at 12 bases. The CDR3 runs 15 residues. V lost 2 bases to trimming and J lost 7 bases; unmatched junction nucleotides: 4. Germline lookup yields CDR1 SGDLS and CDR2 YYNGEE.

This clone has only one observation. The V gene is TRBV5-1, the J gene TRBJ2-7, with 7 nucleotides matching TRBD2. V lost 5 bases to trimming and J lost 7 bases; unmatched junction nucleotides: 12. The CDR3 is made up of 14 amino acids. Germline CDR1 SGHRS, CDR2 YFSETQ. CDR3 loop: CASRVSGALREQYF. The CDR3 region has the DNA TGCGCCAGCAGAGTAAGCGGGGCTCTTCGGGAGCAGTACTTC.

V usage is TRBV18 and J usage is TRBJ2-1, with 9 nucleotides matching TRBD2. With 2 bases clipped from V and 7 bases from J, the junction kept 9 bases outside the gene matches. There are 16 residues in the CDR3. Germline V gene data show CDR1 as KGHSH and CDR2 as LQKENI. The CDR3 region has the DNA TGTGCCAGCTCACCAAACAGAGCGGGAGGTTTAAATGAGCAGTTCTTC. Amino acid sequence: CASSPNRAGGLNEQFF.

The rearrangement links TRBV6-6 to TRBJ1-2; no reliable D call. The V and J ends lost 2 bases and 8 bases respectively, with 12 bases between them. The germline V gene has CDR1 MNHNY and CDR2 SVGAGI (reference sequence). The CDR3 has 13 residues. The CDR3 DNA sequence: TGTGCCAGCAGTTACGGATCGGCGAACGGCTACACCTTC. It is translated as CASSYGSANGYTF.